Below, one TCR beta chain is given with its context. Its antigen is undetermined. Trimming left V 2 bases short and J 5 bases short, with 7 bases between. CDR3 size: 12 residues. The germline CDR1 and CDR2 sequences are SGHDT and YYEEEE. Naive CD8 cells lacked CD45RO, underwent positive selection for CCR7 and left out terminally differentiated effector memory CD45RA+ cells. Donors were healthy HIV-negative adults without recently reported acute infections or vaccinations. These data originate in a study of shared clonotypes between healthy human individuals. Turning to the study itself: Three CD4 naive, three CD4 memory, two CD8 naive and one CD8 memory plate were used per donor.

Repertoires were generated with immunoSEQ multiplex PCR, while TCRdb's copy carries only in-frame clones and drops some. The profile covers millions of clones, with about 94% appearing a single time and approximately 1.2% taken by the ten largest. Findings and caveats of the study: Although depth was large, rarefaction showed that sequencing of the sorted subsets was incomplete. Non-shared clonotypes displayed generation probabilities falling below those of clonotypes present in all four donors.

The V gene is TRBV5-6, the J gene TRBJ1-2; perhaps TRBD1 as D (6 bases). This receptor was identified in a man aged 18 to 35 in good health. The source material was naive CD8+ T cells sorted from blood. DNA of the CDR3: TGTGCCAGCAGCTTAAGGGGGTATGGCTACACCTTC. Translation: CASSLRGYGYTF. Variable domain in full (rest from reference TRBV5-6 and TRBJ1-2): DAGVTQSPTHLIKTRGQQVTLRCSPKSGHDTVSWYQQALGQGPQFIFQYYEEEERQRGNFPDRFSGHQFPNYSSELNVNALLLGDSALYLCASSLRGYGYTFGSGTRLTVV.